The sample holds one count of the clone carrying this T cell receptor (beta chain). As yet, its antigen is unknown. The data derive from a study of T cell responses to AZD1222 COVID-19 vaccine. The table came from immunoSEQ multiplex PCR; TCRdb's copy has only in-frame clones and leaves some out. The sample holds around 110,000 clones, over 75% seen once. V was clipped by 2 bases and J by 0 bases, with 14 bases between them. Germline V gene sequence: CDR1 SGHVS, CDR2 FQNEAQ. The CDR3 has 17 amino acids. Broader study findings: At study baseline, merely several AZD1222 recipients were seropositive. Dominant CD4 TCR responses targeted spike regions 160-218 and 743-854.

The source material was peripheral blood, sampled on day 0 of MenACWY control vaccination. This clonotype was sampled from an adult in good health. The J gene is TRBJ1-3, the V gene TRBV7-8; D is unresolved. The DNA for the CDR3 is TGTGCCAGCAGCTTAATCCCCCAAGTAGGCTCTGGAAACACCATATATTTT. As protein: CASSLIPQVGSGNTIYF.